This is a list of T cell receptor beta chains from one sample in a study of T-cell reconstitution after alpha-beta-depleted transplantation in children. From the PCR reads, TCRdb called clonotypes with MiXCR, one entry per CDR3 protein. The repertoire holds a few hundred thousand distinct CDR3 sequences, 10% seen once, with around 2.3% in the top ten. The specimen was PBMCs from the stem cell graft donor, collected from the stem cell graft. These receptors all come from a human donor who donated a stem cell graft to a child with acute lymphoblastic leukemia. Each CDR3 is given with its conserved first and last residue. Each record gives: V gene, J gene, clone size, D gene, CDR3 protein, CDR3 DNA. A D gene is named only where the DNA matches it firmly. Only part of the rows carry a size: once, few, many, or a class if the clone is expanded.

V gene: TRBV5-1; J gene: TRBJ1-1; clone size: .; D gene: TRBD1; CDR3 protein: CASSLEHRGEKAFF; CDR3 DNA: TGCGCCAGCAGCTTGGAACACAGGGGGGAAAAAGCTTTCTTT
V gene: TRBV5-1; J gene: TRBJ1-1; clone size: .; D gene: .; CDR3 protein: CASSLDRLDTEAFF; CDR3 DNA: TGCGCCAGCAGCTTGGACAGGCTGGACACTGAAGCTTTCTTT
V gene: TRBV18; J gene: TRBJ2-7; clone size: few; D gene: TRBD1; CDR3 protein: CASSPTGTGGRGQYF; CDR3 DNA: TGTGCCAGCTCACCAACCGGGACAGGGGGTCGTGGACAGTACTTC
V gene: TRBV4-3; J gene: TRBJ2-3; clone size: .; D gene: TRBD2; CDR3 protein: CASSQGLARTTDTQYF; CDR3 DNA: TGCGCCAGCAGCCAGGGACTAGCGAGAACCACAGATACGCAGTATTTT
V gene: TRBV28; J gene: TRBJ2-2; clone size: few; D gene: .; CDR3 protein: CASSFISRGTGELFF; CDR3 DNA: TGTGCCAGCAGTTTCATATCGAGGGGGACCGGGGAGCTGTTTTTT
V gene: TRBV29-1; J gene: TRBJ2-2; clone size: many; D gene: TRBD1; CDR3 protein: CSVRHRGAGELFF; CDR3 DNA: TGCAGCGTTCGTCACAGGGGGGCCGGGGAGCTGTTTTTT
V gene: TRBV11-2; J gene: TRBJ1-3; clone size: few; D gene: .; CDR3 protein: CASSWGRSGNTIYF; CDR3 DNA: TGTGCCAGCAGCTGGGGTCGCTCTGGAAACACCATATATTTT
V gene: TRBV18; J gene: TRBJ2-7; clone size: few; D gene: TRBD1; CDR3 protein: CASSLTGDANEQYF; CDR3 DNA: TGTGCCAGCTCATTGACAGGGGATGCTAACGAGCAGTACTTC
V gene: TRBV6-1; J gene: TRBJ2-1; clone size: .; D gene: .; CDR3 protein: CASSEARGAREQFF; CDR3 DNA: TGTGCCAGCAGTGAAGCTCGGGGGGCCCGTGAGCAGTTCTTC
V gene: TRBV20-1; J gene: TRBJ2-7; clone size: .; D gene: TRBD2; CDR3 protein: CSVRLAGGLTYEQYF; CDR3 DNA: TGCAGTGTCCGACTAGCGGGAGGGCTGACCTACGAGCAGTACTTC
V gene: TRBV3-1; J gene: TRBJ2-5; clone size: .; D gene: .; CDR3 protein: CASSQDLVPGGGETQYF; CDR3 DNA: TGTGCCAGCAGCCAAGATCTGGTCCCAGGGGGGGGTGAGACCCAGTACTTC